Presented here are 2 T cell receptor beta chains from one specimen sequenced in a study of blood T cells in healthy people across ages. Through a sample-barcoded 5' primer and a J-beta primer mix, a second PCR was run for about 7 to 12 cycles. TCRdb reanalysed the 5' RACE reads using MiXCR and keeps one entry per CDR3 protein. The top ten hold around 2.1% of the sample, which has over 1,500,000 distinct CDR3 sequences, 49% seen once. Sequenced material: blood. These receptors all come from a woman between 40 and 55 years old in good health.

The CDR3 coding sequence is TGTGCCAGCAGTTTAACCAGGGCTAATTCACCCCTCCACTTT. Protein: CASSLTRANSPLHF. The gene calls are TRBV27 and TRBJ1-6, with a weak D call TRBD1 (5 bases). The germline CDR1 and CDR2 sequences are MNHEY and SMNVEV (reference sequence). The CDR3 extends over 14 amino acids. The V and J ends lost 2 bases and 6 bases respectively, with 8 bases between them.

This clonotype was seen a single time. CDR3 sequence: CASSFQAASDTQYF. CDR3 nucleotide sequence: TGTGCCAGCAGTTTTCAGGCGGCTTCAGATACGCAGTATTTT. The rearrangement links TRBV12-3 or TRBV12-4 to TRBJ2-3; no definite D call. Trimming took 3 bases from V and 4 from J, leaving 11 bases between them. The CDR3 has 14 amino acids.